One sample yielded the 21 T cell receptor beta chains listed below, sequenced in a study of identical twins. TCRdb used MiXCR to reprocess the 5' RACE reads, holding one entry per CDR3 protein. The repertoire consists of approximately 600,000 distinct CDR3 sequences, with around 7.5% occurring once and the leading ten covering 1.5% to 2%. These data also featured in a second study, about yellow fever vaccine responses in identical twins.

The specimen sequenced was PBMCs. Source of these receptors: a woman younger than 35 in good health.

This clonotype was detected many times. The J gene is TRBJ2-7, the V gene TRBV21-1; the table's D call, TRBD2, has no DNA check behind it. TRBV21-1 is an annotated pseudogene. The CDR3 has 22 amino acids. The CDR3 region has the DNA TGTGCCAGCAGCAAAGCCGAGGATGTAGCGGGAGTTTCTGCCTTCGACTCCTACGAGCAGTACTTC. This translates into CASSKAEDVAGVSAFDSYEQYF.

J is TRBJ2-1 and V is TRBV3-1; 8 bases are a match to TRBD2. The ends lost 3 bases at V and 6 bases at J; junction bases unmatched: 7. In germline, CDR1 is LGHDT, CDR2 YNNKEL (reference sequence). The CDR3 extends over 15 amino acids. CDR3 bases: TGTGCCAGCAGCCATTCCGGGAGGGCCCCCAATGAGCAGTTCTTC. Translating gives CASSHSGRAPNEQFF.

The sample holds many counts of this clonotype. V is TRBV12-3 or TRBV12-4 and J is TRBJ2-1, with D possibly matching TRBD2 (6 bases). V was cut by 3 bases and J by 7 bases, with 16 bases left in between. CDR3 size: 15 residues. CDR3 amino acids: CASSFGGGTGNEQFF. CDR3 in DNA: TGTGCCAGCAGTTTCGGGGGAGGAACGGGAAATGAGCAGTTCTTC.

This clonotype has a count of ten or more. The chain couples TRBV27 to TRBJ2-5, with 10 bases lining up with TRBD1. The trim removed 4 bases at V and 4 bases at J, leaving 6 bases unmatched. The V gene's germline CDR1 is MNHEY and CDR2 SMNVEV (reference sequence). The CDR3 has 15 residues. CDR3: CASSSRDRGSETQYF. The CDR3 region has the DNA TGTGCCAGCAGTTCCCGGGACAGGGGTTCAGAGACCCAGTACTTC.

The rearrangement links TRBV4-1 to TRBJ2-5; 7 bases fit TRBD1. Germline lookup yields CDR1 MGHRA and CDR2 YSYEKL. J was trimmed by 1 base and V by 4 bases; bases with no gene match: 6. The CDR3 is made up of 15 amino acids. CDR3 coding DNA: TGCGCCAGCAGCCGGGACAGAACATTCCAAGAGACCCAGTACTTC. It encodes CASSRDRTFQETQYF.

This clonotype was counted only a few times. CDR3 sequence reads: CASSERSDGSEQFF. The DNA for the CDR3 is TGTGCCAGCAGTGAACGGAGTGACGGAAGTGAGCAGTTCTTC. V usage is TRBV2 and J usage is TRBJ2-1, with unresolved D. The length of the CDR3 is 14 residues. V was trimmed by 2 bases and J by 9 bases, leaving 14 bases between them. From germline, CDR1 is SNHLY and CDR2 FYNNEI.

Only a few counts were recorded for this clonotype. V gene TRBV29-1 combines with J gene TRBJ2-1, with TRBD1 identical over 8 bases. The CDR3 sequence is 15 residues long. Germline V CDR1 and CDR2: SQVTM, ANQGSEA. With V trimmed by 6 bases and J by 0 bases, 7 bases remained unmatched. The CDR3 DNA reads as TGCAGCGTATATGGACAGGGACGCTCCTACAATGAGCAGTTCTTC. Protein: CSVYGQGRSYNEQFF.

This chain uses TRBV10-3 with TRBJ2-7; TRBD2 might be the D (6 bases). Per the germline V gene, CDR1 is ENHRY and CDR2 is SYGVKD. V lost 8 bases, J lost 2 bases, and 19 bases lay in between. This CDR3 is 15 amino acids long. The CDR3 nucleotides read TGTGCCATCCGGGCGGGGATCGAAGGCACCTACGAGCAGTACGTC. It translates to CAIRAGIEGTYEQYV.

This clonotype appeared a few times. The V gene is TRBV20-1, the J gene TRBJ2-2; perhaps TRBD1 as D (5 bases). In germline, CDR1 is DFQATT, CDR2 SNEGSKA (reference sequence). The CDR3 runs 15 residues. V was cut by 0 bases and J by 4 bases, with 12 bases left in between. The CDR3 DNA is TGCAGTGCTAGAGAGTTGGGGCGAGGCACCGGGGAGCTGTTTTTT. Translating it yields CSARELGRGTGELFF.

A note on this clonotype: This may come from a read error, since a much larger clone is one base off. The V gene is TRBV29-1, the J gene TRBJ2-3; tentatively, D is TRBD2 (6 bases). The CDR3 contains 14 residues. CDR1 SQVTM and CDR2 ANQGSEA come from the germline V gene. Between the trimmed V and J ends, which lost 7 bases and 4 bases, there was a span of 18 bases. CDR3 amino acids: CSAIARSSADTQYF. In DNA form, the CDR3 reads TGCAGCGCCATAGCGAGGTCTAGCGCAGATACGCAGTATTTT.

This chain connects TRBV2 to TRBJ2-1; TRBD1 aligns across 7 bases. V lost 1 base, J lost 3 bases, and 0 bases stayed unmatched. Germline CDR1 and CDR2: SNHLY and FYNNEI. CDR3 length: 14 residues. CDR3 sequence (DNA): TGTGCCAGCAGTGAAGGACAGGGCTACAATGAGCAGTTCTTC. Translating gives CASSEGQGYNEQFF. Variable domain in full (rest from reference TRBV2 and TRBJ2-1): EPEVTQTPSHQVTQMGQEVILRCVPISNHLYFYWYRQILGQKVEFLVSFYNNEISEKSEIFDDQFSVERPDGSNFTLKIRSTKLEDSAMYFCASSEGQGYNEQFFGPGTRLTVL.

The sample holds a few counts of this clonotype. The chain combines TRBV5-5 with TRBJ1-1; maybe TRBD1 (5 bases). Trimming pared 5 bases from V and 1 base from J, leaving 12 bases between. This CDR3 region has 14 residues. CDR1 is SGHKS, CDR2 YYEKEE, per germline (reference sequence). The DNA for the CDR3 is TGTGCCAGCAGGGGGGTTGAAGGGAACACTGAAGCTTTCTTT. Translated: CASRGVEGNTEAFF. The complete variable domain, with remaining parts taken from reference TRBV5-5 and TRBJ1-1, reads DAGVTQSPTHLIKTRGQQVTLRCSPISGHKSVSWYQQVLGQGPQFIFQYYEKEERGRGNFPDRFSARQFPNYSSELNVNALLLGDSALYLCASRGVEGNTEAFFGQGTRLTVV.

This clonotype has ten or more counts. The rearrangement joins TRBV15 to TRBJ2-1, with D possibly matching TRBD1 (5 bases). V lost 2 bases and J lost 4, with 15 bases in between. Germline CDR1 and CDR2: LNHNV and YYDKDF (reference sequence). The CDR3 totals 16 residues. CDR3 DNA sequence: TGTGCCACCAGCAGACGCGTCAGCCAGGGTTACAATGAGCAGTTCTTC. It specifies CATSRRVSQGYNEQFF.

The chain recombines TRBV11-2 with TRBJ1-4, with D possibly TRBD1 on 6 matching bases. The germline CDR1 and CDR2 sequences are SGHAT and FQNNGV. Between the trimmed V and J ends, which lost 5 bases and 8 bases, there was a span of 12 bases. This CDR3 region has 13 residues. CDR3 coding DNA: TGTGCCAGCAGCCCACAGGGTTGGGAAAAACTGTTTTTT. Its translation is CASSPQGWEKLFF.

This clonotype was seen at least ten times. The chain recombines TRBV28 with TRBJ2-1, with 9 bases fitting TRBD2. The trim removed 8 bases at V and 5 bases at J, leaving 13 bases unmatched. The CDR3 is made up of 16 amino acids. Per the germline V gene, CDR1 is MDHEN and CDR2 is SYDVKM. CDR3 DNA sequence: TGTGCCAGCCGAATGGCCGGACTAGCGAATCACAATGAGCAGTTCTTC. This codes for CASRMAGLANHNEQFF.

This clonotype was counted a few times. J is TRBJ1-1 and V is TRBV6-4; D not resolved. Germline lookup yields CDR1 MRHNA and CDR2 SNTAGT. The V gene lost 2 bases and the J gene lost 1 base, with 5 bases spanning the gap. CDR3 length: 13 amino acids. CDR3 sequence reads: CASSDDENTEAFF. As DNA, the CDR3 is TGTGCCAGCAGTGACGATGAGAACACTGAAGCTTTCTTT.

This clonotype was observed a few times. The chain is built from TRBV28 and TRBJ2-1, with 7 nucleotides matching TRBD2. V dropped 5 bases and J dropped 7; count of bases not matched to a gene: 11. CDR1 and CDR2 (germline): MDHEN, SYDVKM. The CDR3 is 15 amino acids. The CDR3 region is CASSPGGRGGNEQFF. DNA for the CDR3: TGTGCCAGCAGTCCGGGAGGTCGGGGAGGGAATGAGCAGTTCTTC.

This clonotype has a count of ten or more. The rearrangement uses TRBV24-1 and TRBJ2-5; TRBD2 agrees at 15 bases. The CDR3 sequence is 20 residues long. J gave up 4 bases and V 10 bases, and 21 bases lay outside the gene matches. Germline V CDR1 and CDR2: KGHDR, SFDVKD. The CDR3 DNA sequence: TGTGCCACAGGCAGCGACACACCGGGACTAGCGGGGGGATTAGGAGAGACCCAGTACTTC. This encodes CATGSDTPGLAGGLGETQYF.

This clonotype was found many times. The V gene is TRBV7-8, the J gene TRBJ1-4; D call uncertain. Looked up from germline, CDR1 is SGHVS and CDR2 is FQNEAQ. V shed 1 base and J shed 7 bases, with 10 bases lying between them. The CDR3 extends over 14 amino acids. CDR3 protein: CASSLDIRAEKLFF. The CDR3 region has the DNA TGTGCCAGCAGCTTAGATATCAGAGCTGAAAAACTGTTTTTT.

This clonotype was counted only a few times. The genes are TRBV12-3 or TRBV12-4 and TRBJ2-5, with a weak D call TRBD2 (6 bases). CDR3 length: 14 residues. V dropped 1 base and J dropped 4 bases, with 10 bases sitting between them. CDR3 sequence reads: CASSLETRGETQYF. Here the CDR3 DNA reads TGTGCCAGCAGTTTAGAGACTAGGGGAGAGACCCAGTACTTC.

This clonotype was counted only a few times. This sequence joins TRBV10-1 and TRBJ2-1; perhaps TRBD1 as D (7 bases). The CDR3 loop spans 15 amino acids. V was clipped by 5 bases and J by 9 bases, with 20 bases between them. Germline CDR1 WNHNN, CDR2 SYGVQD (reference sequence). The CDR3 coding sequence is TGCGCCAGCAGTCCCAGGGGGGAAATTGCGGGTGAGCAGTTCTTC. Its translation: CASSPRGEIAGEQFF.